The present entry profiles one T cell receptor (beta chain) with its context. Its antigen is currently not known. The cohort consisted of fewer than 700 healthy bone marrow donors. Cohort members were all nominally healthy when sampled, although unrecorded immune exposures were likely present. The donor was CMV seropositive and belonged to the group of 250 to 300 seropositive cohort members. Each donor provided a peripheral blood sample, and peripheral blood mononuclear cells were used for TCR beta sequencing. The Qiagen DNeasy Blood Extraction Kit was used to extract genomic DNA from the blood cell samples. The CDR3 runs 13 residues from the cysteine to the phenylalanine. Just CDR3 DNA is preserved here, 39 bases in frame from base 1. CDR1 is given as GTSNPN and CDR2 as SVGIG, both from the germline V gene (reference sequence). Trimming at the junction amounts to 2 bases on V and 7 bases on J, and the germline ends lie 12 bases apart.

Libraries were prepared through the immunoSEQ multiplex PCR assay. For the multiplex PCR, a mixture combining 60 forward primers for TCR Vbeta segments and 13 reverse primers for TCR Jbeta segments was used. A multiplex PCR assay on genomic DNA amplified the CDR3 region of rearranged TCR beta genes. The amplified TCR beta libraries were sequenced on the Illumina HiSeq System as 87-base-pair reads. The source study handled its data this way. Across the 670 or so repertoires, a later analysis counted 78 million or so unique TCR beta chains, 9 million to 14 million of which were shared by at least two donors. Raw reads were error-corrected and collapsed into unique sequences with a nearest-neighbor algorithm that merged closely related sequences to remove PCR and sequencing errors. V, D and J gene segments were assigned by aligning CDR3 sequences to IMGT reference sequences. For a sequence to be retained, at least a six-nucleotide match to both a V gene segment and a J gene segment was required. Rearrangements were called productive when the CDR3 lacked stop codons and stayed in frame with V and J; all others were non-productive. Following IMGT convention, CDR3 was defined as the stretch from the second conserved V-encoded cysteine up to the conserved J-encoded phenylalanine. The earlier analysis of about 640 of the donors excluded any sequence lacking an unambiguous match to a single V gene segment. An earlier analysis of a few hundred of the donors called V segments functional above 56.7% productive rearrangements and segregating when the between-donor standard deviation exceeded 5%. To diagnose cytomegalovirus status from the catalog of TCR beta chain sequences, a statistical classification framework was built. V and J gene assignment, in a later analysis, came from comparing TCR nucleotide sequences with IMGT/GENE-DB human TR gene sequences. In a later analysis, CDR3 sequences and most-parsimonious VDJ recombination scenarios were assigned using the TCRdist pipeline. A later analysis defined each TCR beta chain by its CDR3 amino acid sequence plus V-gene family, and excluded reads lacking a unique V-gene family. In a later analysis, around 600 highly shared, low-generation-probability nucleotide sequences were removed to address suspected cross-contamination and a sequencing artifact. A later analysis calculated a clonal expansion index for each public chain from normalized within-repertoire ranks of inferred template counts. In a later analysis, generation probabilities were computed with a VDJ recombination model fitted to out-of-frame rearrangements, and the resulting probabilities were checked against IGoR. In a later analysis, hypergeometric tests were used to score TCR-TCR, TCR-HLA and TCR-CMV co-occurrence, with a repertoire-size bias correction applied to TCR pairs. False discovery rates were estimated in a later analysis by permuting HLA or CMV assignments 20 times. In a later analysis, co-occurring TCRs were grouped using DBSCAN, with TCRdist sequence similarity added in when clustering inside HLA-allele-positive subsets. Repertoires with fewer than 30,000 or more than 120,000 public chains were left out of co-occurrence clustering, as were a handful of repertoires with anomalous nucleotide sharing. TCRdb carries this immuneACCESS record with in-frame sequences only. Its versions omit some clonotypes, under half of them owing to an unresolved V gene in the studies checked, with the rest unexplained. That table gives V, J and clone size, and the DNA gave D and trimming. The table held for this sample gives roughly 190,000 clones. Of the sample, about 0.79% falls within the top ten clones.

The sample originates from a study of cytomegalovirus exposure and HLA in healthy donors (dated by TCRdb to about 2017). Regarding the research as a whole: In an earlier analysis of around 540 of the donors, 276 Gb of sequence data and approximately 120 million unique TCR beta sequences from some 170 million T cells were reported. An early release covering approximately 600 HLA-typed donors comprised roughly 300 gigabases of sequencing data and some 79 million unique TCR sequences. Among the roughly 400 genotyped donors, around 81% belonged to the genetic ancestry cluster associated with self-reported Caucasian donors. The study aimed to test whether cataloging public T cell receptors could reveal signatures of past pathogen exposure. The T cell repertoires of roughly 660 subjects were profiled by immunosequencing and related to cytomegalovirus serostatus. In addition to the first cohort of 650 to 800 subjects, a separate validation cohort of 120 different subjects was used. To predict cytomegalovirus infection status, the study combined high-throughput TCR immunosequencing, statistical association of individual TCRs with disease status, and machine learning. A later analysis re-examined previously published TCR beta repertoires from more than 600 donors and added high-resolution HLA genotyping to investigate patterns of TCR occurrence. Rather than using new phenotypic data, the later analysis identified candidate immune exposures from TCR beta sequences and from how often those sequences occurred across donors. An earlier analysis of some 500 of the donors used high-throughput TCR beta sequencing to judge whether each TCR beta V gene segment behaved as functional or pseudogenic. Alongside the repertoire data, information on donor age, sex, ethnicity and CMV serostatus was compiled. A later genetic analysis took genome-wide SNP genotypes for 398 of the 666 donors and used that subset as a discovery cohort. Every discovery cohort repertoire had been produced on one sequencing platform. HLA typing included class I and class II loci at four-digit resolution. The number of typed donors differed by locus: about 620-640 for A, B, C, DRB1 and DQB1; 522 for DQA1; roughly 600 for DPA1; and roughly 450 for DPB1. Several DR-DQ haplotypes were treated as single units for association and clustering because of strong linkage in the cohort. Across some 400 genotyped donors of the cohort, an average of 235,054 unique TCR beta nucleotide sequences per donor were sequenced, and roughly a sixth of those sequences were non-productive. Broader findings and caveats from the paper: The classifier was reported to diagnose cytomegalovirus status with high specificity and sensitivity in both the original cohort and the validation cohort. A cluster of highly shared sequence variants was judged likely to represent a technical artifact of the sequencing pipeline. In a later analysis, HLA-associated TCR beta chains were found to be more clonally expanded and to have lower generation probabilities than equally common non-associated chains. Correlated functional status among segregating V segments might reflect linkage disequilibrium, but an unknown experimental factor could not be ruled out. A few of the identified cytomegalovirus-associated TCR beta chains were confirmed in vitro to be specific for cytomegalovirus antigens. In a later analysis, 15,000 to 20,000 TCR beta sequences were associated with specific HLA alleles at a false discovery rate of 0.05. Only TCR beta chains were sequenced in this cohort, and the absence of alpha or paired-chain data limited detectable features. The authors suggested that the approach could potentially be generalized to other disease states and immunological phenotypes. A later analysis found that TCR association rates varied across HLA loci, with DRB1 alleles showing the most associated TCRs and HLA-C alleles the fewest. A further reported finding was that TCR beta sequences accurately predicted the HLA-A and HLA-B alleles for most subjects in the first cohort. Across donors, most TCR sequences were observed very rarely, whereas some public TCRs were present in many individuals. In the study, around 150 TCR beta chains were listed as associated with cytomegalovirus. Some IMGT-functional V segments, including TRBV6-2 and TRBV6-3, could not be distinguished by the 87-base-pair reads and were therefore excluded. According to a later genetic analysis, donors in an Asian-associated ancestry cluster had fewer N-insertions in productive TCRs than the approximately 650-donor mean. Broadly in line with IMGT annotations, most TCR beta V segments showed up in productive rearrangements about 90% or about 30% of the time in an earlier analysis of some 590 of the donors. Presence/absence analyses assumed roughly uniform sequencing depth across donors, an assumption that may not hold. Because HLA typing was missing for some donors at each locus, association tests included only the typed subset. Because counts were too low, seventeen rarely observed V segments, including chromosome 9 orphons, were excluded from the earlier analysis of around 640 of the donors. According to a later analysis, most CMV-associated TCR beta chains appeared to be HLA-restricted, and the HLA associations seemed to be driven largely by CMV exposure. Immune exposure information for the cohort was limited to CMV serostatus. Strong co-occurrence of HLA alleles, especially DR and DQ, made assigning TCR associations to individual alleles difficult. In a later genetic analysis, a missense DCLRE1C variant was associated with V-gene and J-gene trimming of TCR beta chains, and the association was replicated in an independent cohort. According to a later analysis, parvovirus B19, influenza, CMV and Epstein-Barr virus appeared linked to several top co-occurrence clusters.

The sample was PBMCs. The clonotype originates from a woman aged 18-29 years in good health and CMV-seropositive. Here the chain combines TRBV30 and TRBJ1-5; the D gene lacks a confident call. For the CDR3, the sequence is CAWSPQADQPQHF. The DNA reads as follows: TGTGCCTGGAGTCCCCAGGCCGACCAGCCCCAGCATTTT.